The present entry profiles one T cell receptor beta chain with its context. This record belongs to a study of blood T cell repertoires in COVID-19. About the research overall: The United States, Italy and Spain provided the acute and convalescent COVID-19 samples. Nucleic acid was either cDNA or gDNA, and it came from T cells, B-cell-depleted T cells, or PBMCs.

Authors' data handling: Nucleated cell number was recorded as an estimate derived from reference gene primer amplification. Assay used: immunoSEQ multiplex PCR; TCRdb lists only in-frame clones, some missing. V, J and clone size derive from that table, while D and trimming were established from the DNA sequence. The sample gives about 190,000 clones, approximately 90% of which show up once; around 1.1% is in the top ten. The CDR3 extends over 15 amino acids. Trimming pared 3 bases from V and 3 bases from J, leaving 15 bases between. The germline CDR1 and CDR2 sequences are MDHEN and SYDVKM. This TCR was sampled from a man aged 25 to 40 with acute or convalescent COVID-19. Sequencing was carried out using peripheral blood. The chain links TRBV28 to TRBJ2-7, with D perhaps TRBD1 (6 bases). The CDR3 reads CASSLVGTYRYEQYF. In DNA, the CDR3 is TGTGCCAGCAGTTTGGTTGGGACATATCGCTACGAGCAGTACTTC.